This T cell receptor (beta chain) was captured by sequencing in a study of beta chain features in type 1 diabetes. V was shortened by 3 bases and J by 8 bases, with 16 bases between the two germline ends. The CDR3 extends over 14 amino acids. Germline V gene lookup returns CDR1 MDHEN and CDR2 SYDVKM. By way of CD45RO/CCR7/CD25/CD127/CD95/CD27, the CD4+ regulatory, stem cell-like memory, central memory and naive cells were sorted. Reverse transcription of all isolated RNA meant that expressed TCRB transcripts were sequenced. Profiling relied on immunoSEQ multiplex PCR, and the TCRdb table lists in-frame clones only, not all of them. This table has 310,000 or so clones, approximately 11% appearing once.

Specimen: naive CD4+ T cells from blood. The TCR originated in a woman in her 30s in good health. The gene calls are TRBV28 and TRBJ1-2, with D perhaps matching TRBD1 (5 bases). The CDR3 coding sequence is TGTGCCAGCAGTTTGGCCCCCCCAGGGATCGGCTACACCTTC. As protein: CASSLAPPGIGYTF.